The clone carrying this T cell receptor beta chain showed up just a few times. Its antigen is undetermined. The sample originates from a study of T cells in Graves' hyperthyroidism and ophthalmopathy. Study-level points and caveats: Separation of ophthalmopathy from stable hyperthyroidism was achieved by a 13 V-J model.

Amplified TCR beta CDR3 regions derived from RNA transcripts. The primer set for the first-round RT-PCR of the TCR CDR3 was HTBI. TCRdb reprocessed the multiplex PCR reads with MiXCR, giving one entry per CDR3 protein. The table shows approximately 600,000 distinct CDR3 sequences, with under 20% occurring only once. The CDR3 runs to 13 residues. Trimming removed 3 bases at V and 5 bases at J, with 10 bases between. Germline values: CDR1 MNHEY, CDR2 SMNVEV (reference sequence). Lactation, pregnancy, other autoimmune disease or uncontrolled infection led to exclusion of patients. The clonotype originates from a woman in her 30s with Graves' hyperthyroidism. The sample taken for sequencing was blood. The V gene is TRBV27, the J gene TRBJ2-5; D ambiguous. The CDR3 nucleotides read TGTGCCAGCAGTTTCTTGGACGGGGAGACCCAGTACTTC. This translates into CASSFLDGETQYF.